This T cell receptor beta chain was found in a study of blood T cell repertoires in COVID-19. Study summary: PBMCs, B-cell-depleted T cells, or T cells were the source of the cDNA or gDNA that made up the material.

Authors' data handling: The assay estimated nucleated cells by amplifying reference gene primers. Repertoires were generated with immunoSEQ multiplex PCR, while TCRdb's copy carries only in-frame clones and drops some. The V and J calls and the clone size are those of that table, but D and trimming were determined from the DNA. This table holds about 15,000 clones, approximately 80% found once. J gave up 0 bases and V 5 bases, and 5 bases lay outside the gene matches. CDR1 SEHNR and CDR2 FQNEAQ come from the germline V gene (reference sequence). There are 16 residues in the CDR3. Material: peripheral blood. The genes are TRBV7-9 and TRBJ2-3, with 10 bases aligning to TRBD2. The TCR comes from a human donor in a cohort sampled during active COVID-19. In DNA form, the CDR3 reads TGTGCCAGCAGCAAAACTAGCGGGGATAGCACAGATACGCAGTATTTT. Its protein product is CASSKTSGDSTDTQYF.